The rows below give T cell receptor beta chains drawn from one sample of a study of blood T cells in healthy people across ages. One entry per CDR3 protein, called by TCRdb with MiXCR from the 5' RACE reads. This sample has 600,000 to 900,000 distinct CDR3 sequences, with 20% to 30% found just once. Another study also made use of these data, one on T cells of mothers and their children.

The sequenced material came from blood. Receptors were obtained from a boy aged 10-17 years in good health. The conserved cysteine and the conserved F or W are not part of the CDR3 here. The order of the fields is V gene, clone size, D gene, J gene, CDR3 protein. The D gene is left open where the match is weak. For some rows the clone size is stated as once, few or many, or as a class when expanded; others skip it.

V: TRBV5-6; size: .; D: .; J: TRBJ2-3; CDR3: ASSLPGNVNTQY
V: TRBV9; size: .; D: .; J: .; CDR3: ASSSQGGFFSDNEQF
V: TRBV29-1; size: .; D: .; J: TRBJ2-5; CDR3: SVDRGVPEETQY
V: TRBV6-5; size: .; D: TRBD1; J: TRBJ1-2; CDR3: ASTLTGTVRYGYT
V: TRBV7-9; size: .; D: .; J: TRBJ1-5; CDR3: ASSLGSGSASNQPQH
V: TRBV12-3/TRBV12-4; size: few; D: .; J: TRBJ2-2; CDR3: ASTPGVANTGELF
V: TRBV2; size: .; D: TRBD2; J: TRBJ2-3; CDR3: ASSELASGGHTQY
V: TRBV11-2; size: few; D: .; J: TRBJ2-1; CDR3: ASSLLGESRGEQF
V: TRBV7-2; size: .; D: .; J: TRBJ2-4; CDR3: ASSVRDTQY
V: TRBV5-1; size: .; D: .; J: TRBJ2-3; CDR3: ASSLTGRRADTQY
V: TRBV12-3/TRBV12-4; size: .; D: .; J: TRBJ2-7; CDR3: ASSPPGMAHEQY
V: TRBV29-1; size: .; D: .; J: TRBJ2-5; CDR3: SVEIGEETQY
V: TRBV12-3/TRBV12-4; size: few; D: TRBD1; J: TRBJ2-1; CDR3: ASTLGQGRNEQF
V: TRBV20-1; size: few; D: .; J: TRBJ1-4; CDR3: SASEPRTVSNEKLF
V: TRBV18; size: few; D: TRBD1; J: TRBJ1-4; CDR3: ASSGTGLLLF
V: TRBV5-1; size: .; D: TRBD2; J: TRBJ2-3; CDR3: ASSYTSGGYTDTQY
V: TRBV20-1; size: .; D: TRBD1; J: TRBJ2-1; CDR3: SAILRDRGYNEQF
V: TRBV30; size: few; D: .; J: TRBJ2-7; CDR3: AGTDGPYEQY
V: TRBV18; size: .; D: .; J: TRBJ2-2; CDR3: ASPGGGLTGELF
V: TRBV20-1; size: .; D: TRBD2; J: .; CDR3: SALPSGGEQF
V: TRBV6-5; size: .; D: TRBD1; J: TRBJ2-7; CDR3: ASSRDRGGYEQY
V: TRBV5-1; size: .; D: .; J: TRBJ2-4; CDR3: ASSLARLDSIQY
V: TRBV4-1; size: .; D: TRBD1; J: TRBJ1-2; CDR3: ASSQVGQGARNGYT
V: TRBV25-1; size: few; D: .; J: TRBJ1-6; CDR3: ASSESVGAGNSPLH
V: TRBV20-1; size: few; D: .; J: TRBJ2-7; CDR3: SAARESYEQH
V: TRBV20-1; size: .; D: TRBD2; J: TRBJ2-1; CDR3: SARERGSSYNEQF
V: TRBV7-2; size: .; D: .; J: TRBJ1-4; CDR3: ASSSLGQPATNEKLF
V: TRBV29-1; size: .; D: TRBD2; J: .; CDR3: SVDGLDSNEQF
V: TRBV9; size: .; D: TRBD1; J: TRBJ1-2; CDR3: ASSPWDRPGYT
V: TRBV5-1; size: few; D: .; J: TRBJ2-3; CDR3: ASSLEEGMY
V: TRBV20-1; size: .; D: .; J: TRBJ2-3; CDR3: SARRLESDTQY
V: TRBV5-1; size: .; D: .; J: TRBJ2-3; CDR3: ASSLRGSDTQY
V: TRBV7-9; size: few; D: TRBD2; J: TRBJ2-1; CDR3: ASSGYSGAHSYNEQF
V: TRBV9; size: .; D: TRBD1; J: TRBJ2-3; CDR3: ASSVWGTGTDTQY
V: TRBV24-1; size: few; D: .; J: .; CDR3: ATSAPGETQY
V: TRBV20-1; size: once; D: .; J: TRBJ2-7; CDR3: SAGADISSYEQY
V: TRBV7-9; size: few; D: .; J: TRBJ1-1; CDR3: ASNDASPAF
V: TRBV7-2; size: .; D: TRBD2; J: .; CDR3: ASSDGLAGAPQF
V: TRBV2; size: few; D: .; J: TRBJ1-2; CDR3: ASRGDQAGGGYT
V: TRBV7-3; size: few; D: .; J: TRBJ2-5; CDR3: ASSRQSGETQC
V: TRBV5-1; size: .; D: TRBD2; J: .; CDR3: ASSFGGGPYYEQY
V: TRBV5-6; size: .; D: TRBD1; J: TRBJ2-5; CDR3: ASSSQTGMREQY
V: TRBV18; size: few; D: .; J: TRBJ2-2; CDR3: ASSPQSQTNTGELF
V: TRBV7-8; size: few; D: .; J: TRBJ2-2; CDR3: ASSLKAIGELF
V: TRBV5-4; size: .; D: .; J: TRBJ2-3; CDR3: TSSFDRRRTDTQY
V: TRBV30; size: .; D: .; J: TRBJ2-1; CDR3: AWSVDNNEQF
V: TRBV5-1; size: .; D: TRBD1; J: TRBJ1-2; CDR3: ASSLWDSSYGYT
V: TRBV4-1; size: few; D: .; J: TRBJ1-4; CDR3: ASSPLGGGDEKLF
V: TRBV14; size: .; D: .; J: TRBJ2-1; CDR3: ASSQTPDPYSYNEQF
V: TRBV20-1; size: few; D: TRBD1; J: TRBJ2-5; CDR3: SACDRGRVETQY
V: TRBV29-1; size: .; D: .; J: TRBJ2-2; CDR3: SASRTANGGELF
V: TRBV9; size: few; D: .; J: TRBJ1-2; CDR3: ASSPWGGGGYGYT
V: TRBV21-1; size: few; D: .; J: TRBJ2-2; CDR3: ASSARFYGTTAGELF
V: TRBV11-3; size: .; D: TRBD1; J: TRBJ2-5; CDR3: ASSPGQGPQETQY
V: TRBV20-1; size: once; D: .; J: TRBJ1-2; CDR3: SARDKGSLTYGYT